The 27 T cell receptor beta chains below all came from one sample that was sequenced in a study of Ad26.COV2.S vaccination and SARS-CoV-2 variants. Only in-frame clones appear in the TCRdb table, and some are missing; sequencing was by immunoSEQ multiplex PCR. The sample has fewer than 100,000 clones, approximately 86% seen once. The starting material was peripheral blood, obtained after recovery from COVID-19. These receptors came from a human donor who had recovered from COVID-19.

The chain joins TRBV9 to TRBJ1-4, with 10 bases lining up with TRBD1. Germline trimming cut 2 bases from V and 7 bases from J; bases unmatched to any gene: 5. In germline, CDR1 is SGDLS, CDR2 YYNGEE. The CDR3 sequence is 15 residues long. CDR3 DNA sequence: TGTGCCAGCAGCGTTTGGACAGGGGGAGGTGAAAAACTGTTTTTT. Translated, it gives CASSVWTGGGEKLFF.

The rearrangement joins TRBV28 to TRBJ2-3, with 8 bases lining up with TRBD1. V lost 6 bases and J lost 4; bases outside the gene matches: 9. Looked up from germline, CDR1 is MDHEN and CDR2 is SYDVKM. This CDR3 is built from 15 residues. DNA for the CDR3: TGTGCCAGCAGCGATTTGACAGGGGTATCAGATACGCAGTATTTT. The encoded protein is CASSDLTGVSDTQYF. Full variable domain (remainder filled in from reference TRBV28 and TRBJ2-3): DVKVTQSSRYLVKRTGEKVFLECVQDMDHENMFWYRQDPGLGLRLIYFSYDVKMKEKGDIPEGYSVSREKKERFSLILESASTNQTSMYLCASSDLTGVSDTQYFGPGTRLTVL.

V and J are TRBV3-1 (or the pseudogene TRBV3-2) and TRBJ2-7; TRBD2 aligns across 15 bases. The V and J ends lost 0 bases and 0 bases, in that order; junction bases with no gene match: 3. There are 18 residues in the CDR3. Germline CDR1 LGHDT, CDR2 YNNKEL (reference sequence). CDR3 sequence reads: CASSQDGTSGRSSYEQYF. In DNA, the CDR3 is TGTGCCAGCAGCCAAGACGGGACTAGCGGGAGGAGCTCCTACGAGCAGTACTTC.

V usage is TRBV3-1 (or the pseudogene TRBV3-2) and J usage is TRBJ2-7; the match to TRBD2 covers 13 bases. The CDR3 totals 15 residues. Germline assignment: CDR1 LGHDT and CDR2 YNNKEL (reference sequence). The V segment lost 4 bases and the J segment 4 bases; nucleotides outside the gene matches: 4. The CDR3, as DNA: TGTGCCAGCAGCCTAAGACTAGCGGGAGGTTACGAGCAGTACTTC. Translated: CASSLRLAGGYEQYF.

This clone showed up many times. The V gene is TRBV5-5, the J gene TRBJ2-7, with D perhaps assigned TRBD1 or TRBD2 (5 bases each). The CDR3 has 15 amino acids. Germline-derived CDR1 and CDR2 are SGHKS and YYEKEE (reference sequence). With 4 bases removed from V and 2 bases from J, the gap between germline ends came to 16 bases. CDR3 bases: TGTGCCAGCAGCACCGTCCCGGGACCTACCTACGAGCAGTACTTC. As protein: CASSTVPGPTYEQYF.

This chain connects TRBV20-1 to TRBJ2-5, with TRBD2 matching 7 bases. The CDR3 is made up of 11 amino acids. CDR1 is DFQATT and CDR2 is SNEGSKA in the germline V gene (reference sequence). CDR3 sequence: CRAGLQETQYF. CDR3 nucleotide sequence: TGCAGAGCGGGGCTCCAAGAGACCCAGTACTTC.

This chain links TRBV28 with TRBJ2-7, with 7 bases that match TRBD1. The length of the CDR3 is 13 residues. Germline CDR1 and CDR2: MDHEN and SYDVKM. The V and J ends lost 7 bases and 2 bases, in that order; junction bases with no gene match: 5. CDR3 residues: CASKVDRPYEQYF. DNA for the CDR3: TGTGCCAGCAAGGTGGACAGGCCCTACGAGCAGTACTTC.

The gene calls are TRBV29-1 and TRBJ2-7; TRBD2 is a possible D gene (6 bases). Trimming took 4 bases from V and 2 from J, leaving 18 bases between them. The CDR3 length is 15 residues. Germline V lookup: CDR1 SQVTM, CDR2 ANQGSEA. DNA of the CDR3: TGCAGCGTTGCCCCCATGGGGGGTGTTACCTACGAGCAGTACTTC. It encodes CSVAPMGGVTYEQYF.

The rearrangement uses TRBV29-1 and TRBJ2-1, with D possibly being TRBD2 (5 bases). Germline assignment: CDR1 SQVTM and CDR2 ANQGSEA. The CDR3 spans 12 residues. Trimming removed 1 base at V and 10 bases at J, with 11 bases between. The CDR3, as DNA: TGCAGCGTTGAAGGGCAAGCGGAGGAGCAGTTCTTC. Its translation is CSVEGQAEEQFF.

This clone occurred a few times. CDR3 sequence: CASRAAGQGWYEQYF. As DNA, the CDR3 is TGCGCCAGCAGGGCCGCCGGGCAGGGTTGGTACGAGCAGTACTTC. This chain links TRBV5-1 with TRBJ2-7; a weak D match, TRBD1 (5 bases). The CDR3 sequence is 15 residues long. CDR1 and CDR2 from the germline V gene are SGHRS and YFSETQ. With 5 bases removed from V and 4 bases from J, the gap between germline ends came to 19 bases. The full variable domain, completed using reference TRBV5-1 and TRBJ2-7, is KAGVTQTPRYLIKTRGQQVTLSCSPISGHRSVSWYQQTPGQGLQFLFEYFSETQRNKGNFPGRFSGRQFSNSRSEMNVSTLELGDSALYLCASRAAGQGWYEQYFGPGTRLTVT.

J is TRBJ1-1 and V is TRBV28; D remains unclear. Germline loops: CDR1 MDHEN, CDR2 SYDVKM. Trimming took 6 bases from V and 8 from J, leaving 19 bases between them. The CDR3 has 14 amino acids. CDR3 sequence (DNA): TGTGCCAGCAGAACTACGATACCACTTACCGAAGCTTTCTTT. It yields the protein CASRTTIPLTEAFF.

J is TRBJ1-2 and V is TRBV7-2; D unclear. This CDR3 contains 14 residues. V dropped 4 bases and J dropped 2 bases, with 11 bases sitting between them. Germline V gives CDR1 SGHTA, CDR2 FQGNSA. DNA of the CDR3: TGTGCCAGCAGCTGGGATGGAAGGAACTATGGCTACACCTTC. Protein product: CASSWDGRNYGYTF.

The chain links TRBV9 to TRBJ2-2; 8 bases line up with TRBD2. Germline values: CDR1 SGDLS, CDR2 YYNGEE. The CDR3 is 14 amino acids. The V and J ends lost 2 bases and 7 bases, in that order; junction bases with no gene match: 4. The chain's CDR3 is CASSVGLGGGELFF. The CDR3 DNA reads as TGTGCCAGCAGCGTGGGACTAGGAGGCGGGGAGCTGTTTTTT.

J is TRBJ2-1 and V is TRBV11-2, with 13 nucleotides matching TRBD2. Germline CDR1 is SGHAT and CDR2 is FQNNGV. Trimming took 4 bases from V and 7 from J; bases not matched to a gene: 10. The CDR3 covers 17 residues. The CDR3 nucleotides are TGTGCCAGCAGCTCTCAACCGGGGACTAGCGGGACTAATGAGCAGTTCTTC. Translating gives CASSSQPGTSGTNEQFF.

The chain has TRBV20-1 and TRBJ2-3; 7 bases are a match to TRBD2. The CDR3 has 15 amino acids. The V gene's germline CDR1 is DFQATT and CDR2 SNEGSKA (reference sequence). V was clipped by 3 bases and J by 5 bases; unmatched bases: 11. The CDR3 here is CSASGSSGELDTQYF. The CDR3 DNA follows: TGCAGTGCTAGTGGGTCTAGCGGTGAACTAGATACGCAGTATTTT.

The chain combines TRBV5-4 with TRBJ1-1, with TRBD1 as a possible D gene (6 bases). This CDR3 is built from 15 residues. Germline values: CDR1 SGHNT, CDR2 YYREEE (reference sequence). V was pared by 3 bases and J by 1 base, with 13 bases between. The CDR3 bases are TGTGCCAGCAGCTGGGGGCAGAGGTCGAACACTGAAGCTTTCTTT. Amino acid sequence: CASSWGQRSNTEAFF. The full variable domain, completed using reference TRBV5-4 and TRBJ1-1, is ETGVTQSPTHLIKTRGQQVTLRCSSQSGHNTVSWYQQALGQGPQFIFQYYREEENGRGNFPPRFSGLQFPNYSSELNVNALELDDSALYLCASSWGQRSNTEAFFGQGTRLTVV.

V gene TRBV4-3 combines with J gene TRBJ2-2; no firm D call. The CDR3 length is 14 residues. Germline V gene sequence: CDR1 LGHNA, CDR2 YSLEER. Trimming shortened V by 6 bases and J by 0 bases, and 8 bases separated the two germline ends. Written as DNA, the CDR3 is TGCGCCAGCAGAGGGATACCGAACACCGGGGAGCTGTTTTTT. Amino acids: CASRGIPNTGELFF.

The chain joins TRBV6-5 to TRBJ2-1; TRBD2 matches 8 bases. The CDR3 sequence is 14 residues long. Germline CDR1 reads MNHEY; CDR2 reads SVGAGI. Unmatched junction bases numbered 11, after V lost 8 bases and J lost 8 bases. CDR3 nucleotides: TGTGCCAGCGGGCAGGGCGGGAGGAAGGATGAGCAGTTCTTC. It yields the protein CASGQGGRKDEQFF.

The chain carries TRBV11-3 and TRBJ1-1; D unclear. CDR1 is SGHNT and CDR2 is YENEEA in the germline V gene. The CDR3 consists of 13 residues. V lost 5 bases to trimming and J lost 3 bases, with 10 bases between them. Here the CDR3 reads CASSTSEYTEAFF. In nucleotides, the CDR3 is TGTGCCAGCAGCACATCAGAATACACTGAAGCTTTCTTT.

The J gene is TRBJ2-3, the V gene TRBV3-1 (or the pseudogene TRBV3-2), with D tentatively TRBD1 or TRBD2 (5 bases each). In germline, CDR1 is LGHDT, CDR2 YNNKEL (reference sequence). The CDR3 is 13 residues long. V shed 1 base and J shed 6 bases, with 8 bases lying between them. The CDR3 DNA follows: TGTGCCAGCAGCCAAGGGGGGAGTGATACGCAGTATTTT. Translation gives CASSQGGSDTQYF.

The chain joins TRBV18 to TRBJ2-1; D is unclear. The germline V gene encodes CDR1 KGHSH and CDR2 LQKENI. Trimming left V 0 bases short and J 10 bases short, with 10 bases between. CDR3 length: 13 amino acids. Here the CDR3 DNA reads TGTGCCAGCTCACCACCGGTGGGGAACGAGCAGTTCTTC. As protein: CASSPPVGNEQFF.

The chain joins TRBV27 to TRBJ2-7; perhaps TRBD2 as D (5 bases). CDR1 MNHEY and CDR2 SMNVEV come from the germline V gene (reference sequence). The CDR3 has 17 amino acids. Deletions cut 0 bases from V and 0 bases from J, with 15 bases between. The CDR3 coding sequence is TGTGCCAGCAGTTTATCGGCCCGGGGTGCTAGCTCCTACGAGCAGTACTTC. Its translation is CASSLSARGASSYEQYF.

This clone occurred a few times. V is TRBV6-1 and J is TRBJ1-3; D possibly corresponds to TRBD1 (5 bases). The V end lost 0 bases, the J end lost 3 bases, and 12 bases lay between the germline ends. The CDR3 totals 16 residues. CDR1 and CDR2 from the germline V gene are MNHNS and SASEGT. Here the CDR3 DNA reads TGTGCCAGCAGTGAAGCGCTTGGGGGAGGTGGAAACACCATATATTTT. Its protein product is CASSEALGGGGNTIYF.

The V call is TRBV6-5, the J call TRBJ2-7, with 10 bases lining up with TRBD1. The V gene end was trimmed by 3 bases and the J gene end by 7 bases; junction bases not matched to a gene: 12. The CDR3 extends over 16 amino acids. Germline CDR1 and CDR2: MNHEY and SVGAGI. The CDR3, as DNA: TGTGCCAGCAGTTATATGCGGGGACAGGGGCTCGGGGAGCAGTACTTC. Translated, it gives CASSYMRGQGLGEQYF.

DNA of the CDR3: TGTGCCAGCAGCCTTCCGGGGGGCGGCACTGAAGCTTTCTTT. Translation gives CASSLPGGGTEAFF. The chain joins TRBV7-9 to TRBJ1-1; TRBD1 might be the D (6 bases). The CDR3 contains 14 residues. With 5 bases removed from V and 4 bases from J, the gap between germline ends came to 14 bases. Germline loops: CDR1 SEHNR, CDR2 FQNEAQ (reference sequence).

The chain uses TRBV21-1 and TRBJ2-7; whether TRBD2, the table's D call, matches the DNA was not checked. TRBV21-1 is noted as a pseudogene. This CDR3 contains 12 residues. The CDR3 sequence is CASSKELEKQYF. The CDR3, as DNA: TGTGCCAGCAGCAAGGAACTAGAGAAGCAGTACTTC.

The V gene is TRBV7-2, the J gene TRBJ1-5; no definite D call. Deletions cut 1 base from V and 2 bases from J, with 6 bases between. The CDR3 extends over 14 amino acids. The germline gives CDR1 SGHTA, CDR2 FQGNSA. The CDR3 is CASSLVPGNQPQHF. The CDR3 region has the DNA TGTGCCAGCAGCTTAGTCCCCGGCAATCAGCCCCAGCATTTT.